Listed here is a single T cell receptor (beta chain). This sample was taken from a study of T cell responses to AZD1222 COVID-19 vaccine. Generated by immunoSEQ multiplex PCR, the TCRdb table keeps only in-frame clones and is missing some. The top ten hold about 16% of the sample, which has more than 85,000 clones, about 87% seen once. Germline V gene sequence: CDR1 DFQATT, CDR2 SNEGSKA (reference sequence). V was trimmed by 1 base and J by 8 bases, leaving 6 bases between them. There are 11 residues in the CDR3. The clonotype was recovered from an adult in good health. The starting material was peripheral blood, obtained on day 0 of AZD1222 vaccination. V usage is TRBV20-1 and J usage is TRBJ2-1; no firm D call. The CDR3 DNA is TGCAGTGCTAGAGTAATCTATGAGCAGTTCTTC. Its translation is CSARVIYEQFF.